The clone carrying this T cell receptor beta chain was counted only a few times. Its antigen is currently unknown. Uncontrolled infection, other autoimmune disease, pregnancy or lactation disqualified patients from enrolment. PBMCs were derived from around 10 ml fresh peripheral blood. Amplification of TCR beta CDR3 regions used RNA as the template. The TCR CDR3 was amplified in a first-round RT-PCR using the HTBI primer set. TCRdb analysed the multiplex PCR reads with MiXCR anew, one entry per CDR3 protein. The repertoire holds approximately 690,000 distinct CDR3 sequences, with less than 25% as singletons. This sample was included in a study of T cells in Graves' hyperthyroidism and ophthalmopathy. The junction had 3 bases not matched to a gene; V was cut back by 4 bases and J by 5 bases. Germline V gene data show CDR1 as MNHNS and CDR2 as SASEGT. CDR3 length equals 14 residues. Whole-study findings and limits: Blood also showed most of the thyroid clonotypes that were expanded above 0.001.

This receptor was identified in a man aged 25 to 45 with Graves' ophthalmopathy. V is TRBV6-1 and J is TRBJ2-4; 9 bases are a match to TRBD1. Sample: blood. CDR3 sequence (DNA): TGTGCCAGCAGTGTCTGGACAGGGGAAAACATTCAGTACTTC. It translates to CASSVWTGENIQYF.